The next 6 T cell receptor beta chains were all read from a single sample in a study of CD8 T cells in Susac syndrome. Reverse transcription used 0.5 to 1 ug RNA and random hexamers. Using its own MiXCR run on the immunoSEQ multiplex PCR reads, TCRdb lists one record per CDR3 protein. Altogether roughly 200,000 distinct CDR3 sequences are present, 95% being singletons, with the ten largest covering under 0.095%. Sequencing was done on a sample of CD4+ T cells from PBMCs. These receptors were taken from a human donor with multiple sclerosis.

The CDR3 spells CATSDYTGAPLHF. The CDR3 DNA follows: TGTGCCACCAGTGATTACACAGGGGCACCCCTCCACTTT. This chain links TRBV24-1 with TRBJ1-6; 7 positions match TRBD1. CDR1 and CDR2 (germline): KGHDR, SFDVKD. The junction had 2 bases not matched to a gene; V was cut back by 2 bases and J by 11 bases. The CDR3 length is 13 residues.

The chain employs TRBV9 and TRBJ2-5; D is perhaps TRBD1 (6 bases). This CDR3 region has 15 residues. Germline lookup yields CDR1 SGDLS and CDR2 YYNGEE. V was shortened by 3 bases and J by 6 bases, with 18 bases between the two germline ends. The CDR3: CASSAPGQGVKTQYF. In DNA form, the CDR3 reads TGTGCCAGCAGCGCCCCGGGACAAGGGGTGAAGACCCAGTACTTC.

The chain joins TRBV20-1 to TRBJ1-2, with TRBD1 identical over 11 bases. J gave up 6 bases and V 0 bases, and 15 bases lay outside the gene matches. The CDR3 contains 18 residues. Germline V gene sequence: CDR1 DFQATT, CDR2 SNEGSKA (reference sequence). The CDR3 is CSARDLRTGGDGAHGYTF. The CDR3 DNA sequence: TGCAGTGCTAGAGACCTTAGGACAGGGGGCGATGGTGCACATGGCTACACCTTC.

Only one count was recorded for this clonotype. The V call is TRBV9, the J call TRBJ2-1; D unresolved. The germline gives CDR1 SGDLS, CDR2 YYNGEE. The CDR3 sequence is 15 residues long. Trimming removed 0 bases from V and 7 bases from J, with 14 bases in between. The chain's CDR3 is CASSVVPQMGNEQFF. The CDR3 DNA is TGTGCCAGCAGCGTAGTCCCCCAAATGGGGAATGAGCAGTTCTTC.

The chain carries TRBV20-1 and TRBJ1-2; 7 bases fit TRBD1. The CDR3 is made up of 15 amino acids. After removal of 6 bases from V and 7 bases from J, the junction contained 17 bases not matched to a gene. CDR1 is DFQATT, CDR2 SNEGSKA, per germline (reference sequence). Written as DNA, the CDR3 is TGCAGTGCCGGAGGAGGGGTACAGGGGTTGTTTGGCTACACCTTC. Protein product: CSAGGGVQGLFGYTF.

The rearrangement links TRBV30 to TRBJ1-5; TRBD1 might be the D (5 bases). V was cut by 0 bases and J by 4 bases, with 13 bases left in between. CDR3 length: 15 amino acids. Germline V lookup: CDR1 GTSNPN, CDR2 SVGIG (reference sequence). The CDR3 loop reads CAWSVRGVGNQPQHF. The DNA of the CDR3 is TGTGCCTGGAGTGTACGGGGGGTCGGGAATCAGCCCCAGCATTTT. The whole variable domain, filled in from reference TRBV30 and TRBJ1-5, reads SQTIHQWPATLVQPVGSPLSLECTVEGTSNPNLYWYRQAAGRGLQLLFYSVGIGQISSEVPQNLSASRPQDRQFILSSKKLLLSDSGFYLCAWSVRGVGNQPQHFGDGTRLSIL.